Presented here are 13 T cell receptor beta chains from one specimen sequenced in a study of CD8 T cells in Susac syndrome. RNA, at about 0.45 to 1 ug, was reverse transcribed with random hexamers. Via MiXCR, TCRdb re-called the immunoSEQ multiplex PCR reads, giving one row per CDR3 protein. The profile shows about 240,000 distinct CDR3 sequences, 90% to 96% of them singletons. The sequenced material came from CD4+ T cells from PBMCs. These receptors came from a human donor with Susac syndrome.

CDR3 sequence (DNA): TGTGCCTGGAGTGACAGGGGTCGGGGTCATAGCAATCAGCCCCAGCATTTT. Protein product: CAWSDRGRGHSNQPQHF. The J gene is TRBJ1-5, the V gene TRBV30, with 7 bases matching TRBD1. Germline V gene lookup returns CDR1 GTSNPN and CDR2 SVGIG (reference sequence). With V trimmed by 1 base and J by 0 bases, 9 bases remained unmatched. The CDR3 has 17 amino acids.

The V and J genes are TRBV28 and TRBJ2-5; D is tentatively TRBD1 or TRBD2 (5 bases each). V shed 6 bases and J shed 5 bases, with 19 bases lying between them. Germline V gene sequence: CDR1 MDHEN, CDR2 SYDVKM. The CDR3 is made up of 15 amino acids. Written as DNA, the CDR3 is TGTGCCAGCAGCCAAGCATGGGGGTTAATGGAGACCCAGTACTTC. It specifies CASSQAWGLMETQYF.

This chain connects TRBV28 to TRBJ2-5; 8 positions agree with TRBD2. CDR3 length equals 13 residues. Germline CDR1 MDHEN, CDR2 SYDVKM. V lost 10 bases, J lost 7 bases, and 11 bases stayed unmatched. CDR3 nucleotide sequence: TGTGCCATCGAAGATAGCGGGACCGGGACCCAGTACTTC. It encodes CAIEDSGTGTQYF.

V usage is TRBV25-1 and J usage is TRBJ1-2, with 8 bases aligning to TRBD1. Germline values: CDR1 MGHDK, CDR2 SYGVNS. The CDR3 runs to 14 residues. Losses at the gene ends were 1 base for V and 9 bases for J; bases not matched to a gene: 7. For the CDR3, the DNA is TGTGCCAGCAGTGAATTAGGGACAGGCAGTAGCTACACCTTC. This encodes CASSELGTGSSYTF.

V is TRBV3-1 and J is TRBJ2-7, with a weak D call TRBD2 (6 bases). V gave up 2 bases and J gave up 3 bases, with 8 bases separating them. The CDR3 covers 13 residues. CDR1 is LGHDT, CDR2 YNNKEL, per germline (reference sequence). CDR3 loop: CASSQQGGYEQYF. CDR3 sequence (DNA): TGTGCCAGCAGCCAACAGGGAGGCTACGAGCAGTACTTC.

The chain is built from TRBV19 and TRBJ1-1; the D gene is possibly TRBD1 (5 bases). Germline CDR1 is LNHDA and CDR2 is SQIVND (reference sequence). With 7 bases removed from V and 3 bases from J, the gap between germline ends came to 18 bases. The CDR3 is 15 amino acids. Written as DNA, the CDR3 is TGTGCCAGTATGCGCCGGGACCCCAGGGACACTGAAGCTTTCTTT. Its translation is CASMRRDPRDTEAFF.

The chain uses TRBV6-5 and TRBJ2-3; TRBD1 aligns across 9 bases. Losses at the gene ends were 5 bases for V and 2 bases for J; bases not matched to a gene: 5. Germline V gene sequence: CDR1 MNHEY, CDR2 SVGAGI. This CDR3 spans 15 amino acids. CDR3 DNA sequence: TGTGCCAGCAGTCTGGACAGGGGAGCCACAGATACGCAGTATTTT. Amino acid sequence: CASSLDRGATDTQYF.

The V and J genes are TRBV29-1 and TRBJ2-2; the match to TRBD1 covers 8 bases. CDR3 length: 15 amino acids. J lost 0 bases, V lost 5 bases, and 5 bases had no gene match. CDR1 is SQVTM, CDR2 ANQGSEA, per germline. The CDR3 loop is CSVRAGGANTGELFF. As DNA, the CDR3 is TGCAGCGTTCGGGCAGGGGGCGCGAACACCGGGGAGCTGTTTTTT.

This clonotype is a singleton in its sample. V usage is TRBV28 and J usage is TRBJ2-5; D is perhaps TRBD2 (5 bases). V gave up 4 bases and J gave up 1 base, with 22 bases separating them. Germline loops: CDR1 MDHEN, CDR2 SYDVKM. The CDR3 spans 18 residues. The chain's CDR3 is CASSSGNSVPSGQETQYF. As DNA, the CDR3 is TGTGCCAGCAGTTCGGGGAATTCGGTCCCGTCGGGCCAAGAGACCCAGTACTTC.

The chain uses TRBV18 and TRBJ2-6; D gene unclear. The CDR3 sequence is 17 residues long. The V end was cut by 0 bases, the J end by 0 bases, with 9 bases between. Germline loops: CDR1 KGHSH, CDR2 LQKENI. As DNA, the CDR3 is TGTGCCAGCTCACCACCGAGGCCTTACTCTGGGGCCAACGTCCTGACTTTC. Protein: CASSPPRPYSGANVLTF.

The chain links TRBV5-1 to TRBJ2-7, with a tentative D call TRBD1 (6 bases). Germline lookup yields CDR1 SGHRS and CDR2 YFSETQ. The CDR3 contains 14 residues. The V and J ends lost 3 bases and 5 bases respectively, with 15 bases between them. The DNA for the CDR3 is TGCGCCAGCAGCTGGATGGGACAACTCCACGAGCAGTACTTC. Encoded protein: CASSWMGQLHEQYF.

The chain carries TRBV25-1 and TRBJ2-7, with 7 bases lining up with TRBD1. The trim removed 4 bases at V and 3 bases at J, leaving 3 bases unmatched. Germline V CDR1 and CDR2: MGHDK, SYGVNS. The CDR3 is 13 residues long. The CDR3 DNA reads TGTGCCAGCAGTGGGGACAGTCGCTACGAGCAGTACTTC. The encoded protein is CASSGDSRYEQYF.

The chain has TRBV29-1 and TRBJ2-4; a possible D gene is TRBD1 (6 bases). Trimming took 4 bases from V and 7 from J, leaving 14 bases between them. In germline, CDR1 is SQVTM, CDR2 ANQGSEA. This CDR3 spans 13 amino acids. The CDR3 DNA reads TGCAGCGTTGGAGGGACATCGGGGAACATTCAGTACTTC. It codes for CSVGGTSGNIQYF.